Listed below are T cell receptor beta chains from one sample, sequenced in a study of early T cells in non-severe SARS-CoV-2 infection. One entry per CDR3 protein, called by TCRdb with MiXCR from the 5' RACE reads. The table lists about 67,000 distinct CDR3 sequences, around a tenth of them singletons. The sequencing input was whole blood. The receptors here all came from an adult who was a healthcare worker with PCR-confirmed SARS-CoV-2 infection or an uninfected control (not recorded which). CDR3s include the opening cysteine and the closing phenylalanine or tryptophan. The D gene is left open where the match is weak. The size of a clone is reported for some rows only, either as once, few or many, or as a class for expanded clones.

clone_size | j_call | d_call | v_call | cdr3_nt | cdr3_aa
many | TRBJ2-5 | - | TRBV3-1 | TGTGCCAGCAGCCAAGGACCCGATTTGACCCAGTACTTC | CASSQGPDLTQYF
few | TRBJ2-3 | TRBD2 | TRBV13 | TGTGCCAGCGGCCTACCTAGGTCACTAGCGGGAAAGGTGAATACGCAGTATTTT | CASGLPRSLAGKVNTQYF
many | TRBJ2-1 | - | TRBV7-6 | TGTGCCAGCAGCTTCCTACTCGGGGGCGGAACGAATGAGCAGTTCTTC | CASSFLLGGGTNEQFF
- | TRBJ2-7 | - | TRBV9 | TGTGCCAGCAGCCCCTTTCCAAGGGGGAAGACCTACGAGCAGTACTTC | CASSPFPRGKTYEQYF
few | TRBJ2-1 | TRBD2 | TRBV7-3 | TGTGCCAGCAGCCCACAACTAGCGGGATCATGGAATGAGCAGTTCTTC | CASSPQLAGSWNEQFF
many | TRBJ2-1 | TRBD2 | TRBV3-1 | TGTGCCAGCAGCTTACAAGCCAATCCACTAGCGGGAGTCTCCTACAATGAGCAGTTCTTC | CASSLQANPLAGVSYNEQFF
- | TRBJ2-5 | TRBD1 | TRBV6-1 | TGTGCCAGCAACAGGGACAGGGGAAGGGAGACCCAGTACTTC | CASNRDRGRETQYF
many | TRBJ1-2 | TRBD1 | TRBV29-1 | TGCAGCGTGCCCCCGACCCCCGGGACAGGCCTTAGGAGCTACACCTTC | CSVPPTPGTGLRSYTF
many | TRBJ2-5 | - | TRBV19 | TGTGCCACCAGGATTGGGGAGACCCAGTACTTC | CATRIGETQYF
few | TRBJ2-3 | TRBD2 | TRBV7-3 | TGTGCCAGCAGCTTATATCGGGCGGGGGGCACAGATACGCAGTATTTT | CASSLYRAGGTDTQYF
- | TRBJ2-2 | - | TRBV5-1 | TGCGCCAGCAGCCAACTAGCAGGATCCGGGGAGCTGTTTTTT | CASSQLAGSGELFF
- | TRBJ2-1 | - | TRBV12-3/TRBV12-4 | TGTGCCAGCAGTTTATCGGGGGTTGAGCAGTTCTTC | CASSLSGVEQFF
- | TRBJ2-7 | TRBD2 | TRBV29-1 | TGCAGCGTCAAAACGGGGGGCTACGAGCAGTACTTC | CSVKTGGYEQYF
many | TRBJ1-3 | - | TRBV5-1 | TGCGCCAGCAGCTTGGTTGTGGGGACTGGAAACACCATATATTTT | CASSLVVGTGNTIYF
few | TRBJ2-7 | TRBD1 | TRBV27 | TGTGCCAGCAGTCCGTGGACAGGTAGCTACGAGCAGTACTTC | CASSPWTGSYEQYF
- | TRBJ1-3 | TRBD1 | TRBV7-6 | TGTGCCAGCAGCTCTCAACAGGGGGCGGCCGGAAACACCATATATTTT | CASSSQQGAAGNTIYF
many | TRBJ1-1 | TRBD1 | TRBV12-3/TRBV12-4 | TGTGCCAGCAGGGGACAGGGGATGAACACTGAAGCTTTCTTT | CASRGQGMNTEAFF
few | TRBJ1-1 | - | TRBV12-3/TRBV12-4 | TGTGCCAGCAGTTTAGCTGCGGGGGCGAACACTGAAGCTTTCTTT | CASSLAAGANTEAFF
many | TRBJ1-2 | TRBD1 | TRBV3-1 | TGTGCCAGCAGCCACGATGCGTACAGGGGGAGAGGTTACTATGGCTACACCTTC | CASSHDAYRGRGYYGYTF
many | TRBJ2-1 | - | TRBV29-1 | TGCAGCGTTGAGAGGCAGGTCAACTCCTACAATGAGCAGTTCTTC | CSVERQVNSYNEQFF
many | TRBJ1-2 | - | TRBV27 | TGTGCCAGCAGTCCCTCAGCTAACTATGGCTACACCTTC | CASSPSANYGYTF
many | TRBJ2-7 | TRBD1 | TRBV29-1 | TGCAGCGTTGAAGATAGCCCAGGGGGCTCGTACGAGCAGTACTTC | CSVEDSPGGSYEQYF
many | TRBJ1-2 | TRBD1 | TRBV30 | TGTGCCTGGAGTGTCCCAGGGGGCCCCGCTAACTATGGCTACACCTTC | CAWSVPGGPANYGYTF
many | TRBJ2-1 | - | TRBV30 | TGTGCCTGGGCAACCTCCGGGGCCGGTCGCTACAATGAGCAGTTCTTC | CAWATSGAGRYNEQFF
few | TRBJ2-1 | TRBD2 | TRBV12-3/TRBV12-4 | TGTGCCAGCAGTTTTCTGACTAGCCACAATGAGCAGTTCTTC | CASSFLTSHNEQFF
many | TRBJ1-3 | - | TRBV19 | TGTGCCAGTAGTGACGAAAGCGCTGGAAACACCATATATTTT | CASSDESAGNTIYF
- | TRBJ2-3 | - | TRBV11-2 | TGTGCCAGCAGCTTACACCCGCAGGGGACAGATACGCAGTATTTT | CASSLHPQGTDTQYF
- | TRBJ1-4 | TRBD1 | TRBV10-2 | TGCGCCAGCTGCGGGACAGGGAGGGAAAAACTGTTTTTT | CASCGTGREKLFF
few | TRBJ2-7 | - | TRBV5-1 | TGCGCCAGCAGCTTGGCCCCGGGACAAGGCTCCTACGAGCAGTACTTC | CASSLAPGQGSYEQYF
many | TRBJ2-5 | - | TRBV10-3 | TGTGCCATCAGCACTGTGGAAGAGACCCAGTACTTC | CAISTVEETQYF
- | TRBJ2-2 | - | TRBV7-6 | TGTGCCAGCAGCCTCAGGGTTGGCGGGGAGCTGTTTTTT | CASSLRVGGELFF
many | TRBJ1-4 | - | TRBV12-3/TRBV12-4 | TGTGCCAGCAGTCCTGTGGGGGCGGCGTGGAATGAAAAACTGTTTTTT | CASSPVGAAWNEKLFF
- | TRBJ2-7 | TRBD2 | TRBV12-3/TRBV12-4 | TGTGCCAGCAGTTTAGGTACTAGCGGGAGTAACGAGCAGTACTTC | CASSLGTSGSNEQYF
- | TRBJ1-6 | - | TRBV9 | TGTGCCAGCAGCGTTACAGGGAGTACTTCACCCCTCCACTTT | CASSVTGSTSPLHF
many | TRBJ2-7 | TRBD2 | TRBV2 | TGTGCCAGCAGTCGTACTAGCGGGAGGACTACCTACGAGCAGTACTTC | CASSRTSGRTTYEQYF
many | TRBJ2-7 | - | TRBV14 | TGTGCCAGCAGCTCATCAAATTACGAGCAGTACTTC | CASSSSNYEQYF
many | TRBJ2-2 | - | TRBV4-1 | TGCGCCAGCAGCCAAGGGGAACGCGCGAACACCGGGGAGCTGTTTTTT | CASSQGERANTGELFF
few | TRBJ1-2 | - | TRBV29-1 | TGCAGCGTTCCCCCAGGACAGTGGGTTCTGTCATGTTATGGCTACACCTTC | CSVPPGQWVLSCYGYTF
- | TRBJ2-7 | TRBD2 | TRBV20-1 | TGCAGTGCTAGAGATAGTAGCGGGAGTGGCTACGAGCAGTACTTC | CSARDSSGSGYEQYF
many | TRBJ2-6 | - | TRBV30 | TGTGCCTGGAGCGCAGGGGCGAGCTCTGGGGCCAACGTCCTGACTTTC | CAWSAGASSGANVLTF
many | TRBJ2-3 | TRBD2 | TRBV3-1 | TGTGCCAGCAGCCAAGGATCAACTAGCGGGGTGGCAGATACGCAGTATTTT | CASSQGSTSGVADTQYF
many | TRBJ1-1 | TRBD1 | TRBV11-1 | TGTGCCAGCAGCCAAGGACAGGGAGGGTCTCGAGCTGAAGCTTTCTTT | CASSQGQGGSRAEAFF
- | TRBJ1-1 | - | TRBV18 | TGTGCCAGCTCGCCCTCCGCAGCGAGGGAAGCTTTCTTT | CASSPSAAREAFF
many | TRBJ2-1 | - | TRBV12-3/TRBV12-4 | TGTGCCAGCAGTTTACCGCGCGGGGGCCACAATGAGCAGTTCTTC | CASSLPRGGHNEQFF
- | TRBJ1-1 | TRBD1 | TRBV7-2 | TGTGCCAGCAGGGCAGGGGGGAACACTGAAGCTTTCTTT | CASRAGGNTEAFF
- | TRBJ2-1 | TRBD2 | TRBV10-3 | TGTGCCATCAGTGAGTCGGCTAGCGGGGGGAACAATGAGCAGTTCTTC | CAISESASGGNNEQFF
few | TRBJ1-4 | TRBD1 | TRBV6-6 | TGTGCCAGCAGTTACGGGACAGGGAATGAAAAACTGTTTTTT | CASSYGTGNEKLFF
- | TRBJ2-7 | - | TRBV20-1 | TGCAGTGCTGCCCTGAGCTACGAGCAGTACTTC | CSAALSYEQYF
- | TRBJ2-3 | - | TRBV5-1 | TGCGCCAGCAGCTTGGCACCAGATCCCCCCACAGATACGCAGTATTTT | CASSLAPDPPTDTQYF
many | TRBJ1-1 | - | TRBV27 | TGTGCCAGCAGTTTATTGAGTGGGGGGAACACTGAAGCTTTCTTT | CASSLLSGGNTEAFF
- | TRBJ1-2 | TRBD1 | TRBV18 | TGTGCCAGCTCACCATCCGGGACAGCATATAACTATGGCTACACCTTC | CASSPSGTAYNYGYTF
few | TRBJ1-2 | - | TRBV20-1 | TGCAGTGCTAGAGCCCCCGGGACGGCCGGCTACACCTTC | CSARAPGTAGYTF
- | TRBJ2-3 | - | TRBV7-9 | TGTGCCAGCAGCTTAGGCGCTTGGACAGATACGCAGTATTTT | CASSLGAWTDTQYF
- | TRBJ2-7 | - | TRBV3-1 | TGTGCCAGCAGCCAAGTACGGTCATACGAGCAGTACTTC | CASSQVRSYEQYF
many | TRBJ2-1 | - | TRBV27 | TGTGCCAGCAGTGCAGGTAATGAGCAGTTCTTC | CASSAGNEQFF
- | TRBJ2-7 | - | TRBV3-1 | TGTGCCAGCAGCCAAGGAAGGGGGTTAAACGAGCAGTACTTC | CASSQGRGLNEQYF
many | TRBJ2-1 | - | TRBV6-2/TRBV6-3 | TGTGCCAGCAGTTACTCCTTACTAGGTGTCGACAATGAGCAGTTCTTC | CASSYSLLGVDNEQFF
few | TRBJ2-1 | TRBD2 | TRBV7-6 | TGTGCCAGCAGCTTAGGGGGGGGTACCTACAATGAGCAGTTCTTC | CASSLGGGTYNEQFF
- | TRBJ2-7 | - | TRBV11-1 | TGTGCCAGCAGCTCTTGGCGGACCCCCTACGAGCAGTACTTC | CASSSWRTPYEQYF
many | TRBJ2-3 | TRBD1 | TRBV20-1 | TGCAGTGCTAGAGATCCCCAGGGGGTCTCAGATACGCAGTATTTT | CSARDPQGVSDTQYF